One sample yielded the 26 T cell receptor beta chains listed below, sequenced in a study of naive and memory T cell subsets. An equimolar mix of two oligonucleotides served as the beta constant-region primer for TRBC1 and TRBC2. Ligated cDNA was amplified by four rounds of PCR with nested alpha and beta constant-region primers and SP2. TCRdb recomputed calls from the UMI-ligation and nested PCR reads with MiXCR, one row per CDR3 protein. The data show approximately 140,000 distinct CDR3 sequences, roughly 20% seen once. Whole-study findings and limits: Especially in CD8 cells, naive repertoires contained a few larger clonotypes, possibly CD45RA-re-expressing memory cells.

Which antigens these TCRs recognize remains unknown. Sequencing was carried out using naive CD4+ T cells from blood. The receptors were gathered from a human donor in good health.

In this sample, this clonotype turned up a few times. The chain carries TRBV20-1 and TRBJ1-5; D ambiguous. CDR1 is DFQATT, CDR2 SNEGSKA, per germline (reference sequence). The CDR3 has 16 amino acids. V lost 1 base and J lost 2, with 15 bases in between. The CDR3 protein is CSARGRVDGGNQPQHF. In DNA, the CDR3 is TGCAGTGCTAGAGGGAGGGTGGATGGAGGCAATCAGCCCCAGCATTTT.

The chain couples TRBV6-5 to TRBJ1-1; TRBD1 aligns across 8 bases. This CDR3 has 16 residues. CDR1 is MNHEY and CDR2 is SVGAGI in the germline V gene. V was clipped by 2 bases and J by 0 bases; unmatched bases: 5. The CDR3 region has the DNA TGTGCCAGCAGTTACGCCTCAGGGGGCATGAACACTGAAGCTTTCTTT. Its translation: CASSYASGGMNTEAFF.

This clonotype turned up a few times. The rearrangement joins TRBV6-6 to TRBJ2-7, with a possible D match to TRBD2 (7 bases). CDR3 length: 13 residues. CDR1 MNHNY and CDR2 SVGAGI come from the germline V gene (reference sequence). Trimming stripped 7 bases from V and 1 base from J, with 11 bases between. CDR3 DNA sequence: TGTGCCAGCACCAGGGGAGGGTCCTACGAGCAGTACTTC. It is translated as CASTRGGSYEQYF.

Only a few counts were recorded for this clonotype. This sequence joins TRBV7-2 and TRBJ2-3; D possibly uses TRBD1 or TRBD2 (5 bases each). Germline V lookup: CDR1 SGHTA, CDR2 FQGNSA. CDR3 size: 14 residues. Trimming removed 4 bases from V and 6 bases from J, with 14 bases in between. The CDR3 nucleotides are TGTGCCAGCAGCTCCCGGGACCAGAGGGATACGCAGTATTTT. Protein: CASSSRDQRDTQYF.

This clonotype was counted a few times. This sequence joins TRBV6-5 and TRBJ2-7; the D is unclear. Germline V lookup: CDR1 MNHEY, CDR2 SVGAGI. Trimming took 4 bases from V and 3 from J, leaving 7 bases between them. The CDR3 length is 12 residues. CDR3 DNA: TGTGCCAGCAGTTCTCCGGACTACGAGCAGTACTTC. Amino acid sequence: CASSSPDYEQYF.

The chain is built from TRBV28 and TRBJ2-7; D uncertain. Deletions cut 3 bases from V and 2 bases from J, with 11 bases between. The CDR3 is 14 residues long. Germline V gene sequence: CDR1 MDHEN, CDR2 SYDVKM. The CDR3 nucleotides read TGTGCCAGCAGTTTTCCGGGTGTCGCCTACGAGCAGTACTTC. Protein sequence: CASSFPGVAYEQYF.

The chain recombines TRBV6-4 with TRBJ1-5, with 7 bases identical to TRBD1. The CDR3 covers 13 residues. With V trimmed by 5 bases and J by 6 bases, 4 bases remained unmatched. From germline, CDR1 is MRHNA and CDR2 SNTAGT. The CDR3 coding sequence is TGTGCCAGCAGTTTAGACAGGGCTCAGCCCCAGCATTTT. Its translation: CASSLDRAQPQHF.

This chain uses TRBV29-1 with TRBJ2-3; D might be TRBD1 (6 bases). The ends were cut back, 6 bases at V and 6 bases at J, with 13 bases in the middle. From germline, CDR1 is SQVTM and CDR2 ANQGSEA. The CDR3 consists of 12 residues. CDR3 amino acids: CSVLTGKDTQYF. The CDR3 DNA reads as TGCAGCGTGTTAACAGGGAAGGATACGCAGTATTTT.

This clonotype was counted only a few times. The CDR3 sequence is CASSVGVQGNQPQHF. The CDR3 bases are TGTGCCAGCAGCGTAGGTGTACAGGGGAATCAGCCCCAGCATTTT. The J gene is TRBJ1-5, the V gene TRBV9; 7 bases align to TRBD1. The V and J ends lost 0 bases and 4 bases, in that order; junction bases with no gene match: 4. CDR3 length equals 15 residues. Germline lookup yields CDR1 SGDLS and CDR2 YYNGEE.

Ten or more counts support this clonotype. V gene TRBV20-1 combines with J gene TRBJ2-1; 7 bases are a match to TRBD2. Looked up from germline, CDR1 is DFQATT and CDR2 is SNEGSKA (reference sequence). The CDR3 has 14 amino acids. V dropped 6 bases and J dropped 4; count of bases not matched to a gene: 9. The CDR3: CSAPRASGYNEQFF. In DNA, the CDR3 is TGCAGTGCCCCTCGCGCTAGCGGATACAATGAGCAGTTCTTC.

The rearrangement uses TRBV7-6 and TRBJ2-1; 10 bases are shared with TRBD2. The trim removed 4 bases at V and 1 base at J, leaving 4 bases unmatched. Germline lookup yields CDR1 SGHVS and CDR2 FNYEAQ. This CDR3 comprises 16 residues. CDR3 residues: CASSSNSGRSYNEQFF. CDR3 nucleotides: TGTGCCAGCAGCTCTAATAGCGGGAGGTCCTACAATGAGCAGTTCTTC.

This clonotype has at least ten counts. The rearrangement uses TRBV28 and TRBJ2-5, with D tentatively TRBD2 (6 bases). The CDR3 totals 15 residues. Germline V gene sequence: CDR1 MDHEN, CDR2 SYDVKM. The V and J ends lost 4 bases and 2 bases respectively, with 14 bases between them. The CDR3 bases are TGTGCCAGCAGTTGGACCCCGGAGGGGCAAGAGACCCAGTACTTC. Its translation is CASSWTPEGQETQYF.

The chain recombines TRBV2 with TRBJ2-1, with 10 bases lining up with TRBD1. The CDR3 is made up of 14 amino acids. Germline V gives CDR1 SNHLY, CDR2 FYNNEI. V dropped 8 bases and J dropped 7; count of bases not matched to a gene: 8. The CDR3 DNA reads TGTGCCAGCTCCTGGGACAGGGGTAGGAATGAGCAGTTCTTC. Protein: CASSWDRGRNEQFF.

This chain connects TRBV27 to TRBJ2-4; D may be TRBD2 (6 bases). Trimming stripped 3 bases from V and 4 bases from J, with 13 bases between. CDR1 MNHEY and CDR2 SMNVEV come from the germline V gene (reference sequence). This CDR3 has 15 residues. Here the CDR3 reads CASSLSGRLKNIQYF. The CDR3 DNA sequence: TGTGCCAGCAGTTTGAGCGGGCGTTTGAAAAACATTCAGTACTTC.

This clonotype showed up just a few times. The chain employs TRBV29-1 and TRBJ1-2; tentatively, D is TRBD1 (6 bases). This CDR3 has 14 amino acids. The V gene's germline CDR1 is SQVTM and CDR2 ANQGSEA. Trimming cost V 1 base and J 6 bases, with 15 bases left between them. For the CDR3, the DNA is TGCAGCGTTGAAGTAGGGGGGGAGGGAAATGGCTACACCTTC. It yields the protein CSVEVGGEGNGYTF.

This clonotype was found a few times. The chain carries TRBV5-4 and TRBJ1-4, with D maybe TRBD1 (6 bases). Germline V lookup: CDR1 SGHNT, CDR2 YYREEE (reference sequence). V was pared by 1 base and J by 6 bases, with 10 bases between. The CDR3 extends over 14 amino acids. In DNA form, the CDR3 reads TGTGCCAGCAGCTTGAGGGGGGCGGATGAAAAACTGTTTTTT. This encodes CASSLRGADEKLFF.

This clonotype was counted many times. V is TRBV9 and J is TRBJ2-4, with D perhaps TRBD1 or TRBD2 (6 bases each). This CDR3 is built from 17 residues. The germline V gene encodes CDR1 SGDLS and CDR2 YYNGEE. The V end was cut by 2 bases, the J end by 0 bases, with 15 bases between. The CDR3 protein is CASSVSTGALAKNIQYF. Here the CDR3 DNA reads TGTGCCAGCAGCGTGTCAACGGGGGCATTAGCCAAAAACATTCAGTACTTC.

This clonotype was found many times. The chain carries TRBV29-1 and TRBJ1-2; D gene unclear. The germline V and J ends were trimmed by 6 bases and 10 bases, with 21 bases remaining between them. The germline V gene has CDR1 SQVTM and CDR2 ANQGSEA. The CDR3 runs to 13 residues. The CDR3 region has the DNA TGCAGCGTCGAGGCTACGGGCCGACTCGTCTACACCTTC. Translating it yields CSVEATGRLVYTF.

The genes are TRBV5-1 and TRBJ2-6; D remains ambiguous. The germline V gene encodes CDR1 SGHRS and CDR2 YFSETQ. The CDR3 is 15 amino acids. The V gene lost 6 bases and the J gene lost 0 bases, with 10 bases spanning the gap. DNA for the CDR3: TGCGCCAGCACCCAACATCTCTCTGGGGCCAACGTCCTGACTTTC. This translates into CASTQHLSGANVLTF.

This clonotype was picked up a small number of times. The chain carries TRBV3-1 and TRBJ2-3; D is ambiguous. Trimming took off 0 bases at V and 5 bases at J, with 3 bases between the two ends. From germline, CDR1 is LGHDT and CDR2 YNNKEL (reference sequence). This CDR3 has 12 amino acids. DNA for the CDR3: TGTGCCAGCAGCCAAGATCAAGATACGCAGTATTTT. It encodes CASSQDQDTQYF.

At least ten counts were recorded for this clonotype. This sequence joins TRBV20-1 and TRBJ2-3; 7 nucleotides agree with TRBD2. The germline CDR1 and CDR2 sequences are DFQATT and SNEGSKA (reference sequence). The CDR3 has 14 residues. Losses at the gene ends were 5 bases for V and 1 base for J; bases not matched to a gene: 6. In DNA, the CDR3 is TGCAGTGCTCTCCATCGGGAGGGCACAGATACGCAGTATTTT. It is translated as CSALHREGTDTQYF.

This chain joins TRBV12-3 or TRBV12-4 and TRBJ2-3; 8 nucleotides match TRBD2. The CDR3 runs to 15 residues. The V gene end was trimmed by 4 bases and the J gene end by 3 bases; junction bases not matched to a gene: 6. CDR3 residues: CASSSSGTRTDTQYF. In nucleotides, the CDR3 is TGTGCCAGCAGTTCGAGCGGGACTAGGACAGATACGCAGTATTTT.

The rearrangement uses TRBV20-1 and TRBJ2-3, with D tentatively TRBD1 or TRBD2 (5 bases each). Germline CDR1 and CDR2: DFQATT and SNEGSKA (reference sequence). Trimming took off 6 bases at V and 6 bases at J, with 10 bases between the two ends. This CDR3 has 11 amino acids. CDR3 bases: TGCAGTGCCAAAGAGGGGGATACGCAGTATTTT. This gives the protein CSAKEGDTQYF.

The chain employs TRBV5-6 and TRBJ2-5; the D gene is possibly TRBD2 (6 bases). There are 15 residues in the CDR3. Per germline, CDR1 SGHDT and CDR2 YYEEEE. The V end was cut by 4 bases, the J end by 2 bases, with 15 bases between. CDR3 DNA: TGTGCCAGCAGCCGTAAGGATAGCGGACAAGAGACCCAGTACTTC. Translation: CASSRKDSGQETQYF.

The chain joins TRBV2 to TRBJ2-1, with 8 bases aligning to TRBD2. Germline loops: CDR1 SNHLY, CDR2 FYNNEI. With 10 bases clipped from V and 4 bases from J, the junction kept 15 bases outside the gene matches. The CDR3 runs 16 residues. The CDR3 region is CAIKRRKAGAYNEQFF. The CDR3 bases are TGTGCCATAAAACGGAGGAAAGCGGGAGCGTACAATGAGCAGTTCTTC.

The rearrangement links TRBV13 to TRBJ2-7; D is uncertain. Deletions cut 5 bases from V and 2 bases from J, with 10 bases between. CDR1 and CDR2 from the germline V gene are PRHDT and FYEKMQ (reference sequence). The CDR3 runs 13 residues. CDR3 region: CASSPPATYEQYF. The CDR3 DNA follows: TGTGCCAGCAGCCCCCCGGCTACCTACGAGCAGTACTTC.